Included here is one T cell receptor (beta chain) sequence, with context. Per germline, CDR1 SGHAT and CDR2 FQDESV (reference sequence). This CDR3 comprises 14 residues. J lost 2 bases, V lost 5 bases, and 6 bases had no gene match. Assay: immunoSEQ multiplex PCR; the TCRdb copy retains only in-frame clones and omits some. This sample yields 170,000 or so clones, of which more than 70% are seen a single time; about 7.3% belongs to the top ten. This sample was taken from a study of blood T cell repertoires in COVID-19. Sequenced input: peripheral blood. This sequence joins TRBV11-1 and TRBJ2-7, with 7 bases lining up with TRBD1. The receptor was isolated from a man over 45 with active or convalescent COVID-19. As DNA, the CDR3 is TGTGCCAGCAGCATCCTGGACAGGCCCTACGAGCAGTACTTC. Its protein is CASSILDRPYEQYF.